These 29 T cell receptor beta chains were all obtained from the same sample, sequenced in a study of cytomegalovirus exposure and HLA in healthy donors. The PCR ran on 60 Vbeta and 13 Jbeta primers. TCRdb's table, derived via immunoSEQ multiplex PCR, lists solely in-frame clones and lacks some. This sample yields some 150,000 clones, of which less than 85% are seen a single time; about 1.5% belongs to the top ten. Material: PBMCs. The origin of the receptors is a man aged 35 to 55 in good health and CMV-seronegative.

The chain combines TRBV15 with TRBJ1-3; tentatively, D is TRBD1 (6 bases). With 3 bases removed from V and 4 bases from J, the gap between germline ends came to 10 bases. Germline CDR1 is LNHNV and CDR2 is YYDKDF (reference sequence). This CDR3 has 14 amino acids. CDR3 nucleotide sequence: TGTGCCACCAGCAGTGGACAGCCCGGAAACACCATATATTTT. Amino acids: CATSSGQPGNTIYF.

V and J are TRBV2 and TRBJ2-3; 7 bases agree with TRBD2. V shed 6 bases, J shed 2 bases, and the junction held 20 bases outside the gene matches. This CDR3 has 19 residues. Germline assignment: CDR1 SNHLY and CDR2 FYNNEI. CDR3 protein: CASSPYPYGPAGSTDTQYF. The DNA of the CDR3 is TGTGCCAGCAGCCCATACCCCTACGGGCCAGCGGGATCCACAGATACGCAGTATTTT. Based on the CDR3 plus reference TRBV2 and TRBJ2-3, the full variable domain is EPEVTQTPSHQVTQMGQEVILRCVPISNHLYFYWYRQILGQKVEFLVSFYNNEISEKSEIFDDQFSVERPDGSNFTLKIRSTKLEDSAMYFCASSPYPYGPAGSTDTQYFGPGTRLTVL.

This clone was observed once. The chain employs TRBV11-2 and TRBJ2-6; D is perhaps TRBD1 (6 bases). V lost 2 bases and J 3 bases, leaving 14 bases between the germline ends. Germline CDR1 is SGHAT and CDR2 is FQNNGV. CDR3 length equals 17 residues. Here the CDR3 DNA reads TGTGCCAGCAGCTTATCGCCAGGGGAGAATGGGGCCAACGTCCTGACTTTC. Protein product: CASSLSPGENGANVLTF.

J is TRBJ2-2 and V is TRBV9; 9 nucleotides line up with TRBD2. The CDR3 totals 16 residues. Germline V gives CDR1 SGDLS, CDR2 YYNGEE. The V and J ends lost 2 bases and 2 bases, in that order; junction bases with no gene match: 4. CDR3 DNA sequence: TGTGCCAGCAGCGTGGCTAGCGGGATTAACACCGGGGAGCTGTTTTTT. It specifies CASSVASGINTGELFF.

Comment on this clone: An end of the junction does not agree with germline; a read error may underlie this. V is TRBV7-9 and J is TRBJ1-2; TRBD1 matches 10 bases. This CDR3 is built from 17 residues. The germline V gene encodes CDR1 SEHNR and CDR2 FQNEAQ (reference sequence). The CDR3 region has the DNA TGTGCCAGCAGCATAGCAACCGGGACAGGGGAAAACTATGGCTACACCTTC. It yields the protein CASSIATGTGENYGYTF.

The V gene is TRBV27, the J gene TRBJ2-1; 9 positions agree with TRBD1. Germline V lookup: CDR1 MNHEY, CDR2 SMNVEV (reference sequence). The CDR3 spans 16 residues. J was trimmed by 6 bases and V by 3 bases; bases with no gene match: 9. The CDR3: CASSFYAGQGGNEQFF. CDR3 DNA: TGTGCCAGCAGTTTCTACGCGGGACAGGGTGGCAATGAGCAGTTCTTC.

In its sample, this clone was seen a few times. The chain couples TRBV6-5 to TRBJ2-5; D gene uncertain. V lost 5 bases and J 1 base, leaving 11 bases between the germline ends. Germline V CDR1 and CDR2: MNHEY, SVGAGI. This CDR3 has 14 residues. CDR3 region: CASSHQDVQETQYF. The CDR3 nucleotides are TGTGCCAGCAGTCACCAGGATGTCCAAGAGACCCAGTACTTC.

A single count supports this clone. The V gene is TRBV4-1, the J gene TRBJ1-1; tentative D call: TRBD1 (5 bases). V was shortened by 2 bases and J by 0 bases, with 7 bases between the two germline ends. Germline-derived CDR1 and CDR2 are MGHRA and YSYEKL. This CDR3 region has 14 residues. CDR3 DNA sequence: TGCGCCAGCAGCCAACGACAGTTGAACACTGAAGCTTTCTTT. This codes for CASSQRQLNTEAFF.

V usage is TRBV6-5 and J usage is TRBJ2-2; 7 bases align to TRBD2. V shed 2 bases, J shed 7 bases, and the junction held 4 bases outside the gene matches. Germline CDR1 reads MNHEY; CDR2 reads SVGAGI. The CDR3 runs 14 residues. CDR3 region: CASSYRAGVGELFF. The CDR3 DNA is TGTGCCAGCAGTTACCGGGCGGGGGTCGGGGAGCTGTTTTTT.

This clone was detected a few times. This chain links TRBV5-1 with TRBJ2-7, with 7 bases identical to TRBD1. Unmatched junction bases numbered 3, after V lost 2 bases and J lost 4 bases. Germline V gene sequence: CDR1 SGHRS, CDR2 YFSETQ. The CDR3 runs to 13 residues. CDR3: CASSLTGAYEQYF. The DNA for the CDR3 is TGCGCCAGCAGCTTAACAGGGGCGTACGAGCAGTACTTC.

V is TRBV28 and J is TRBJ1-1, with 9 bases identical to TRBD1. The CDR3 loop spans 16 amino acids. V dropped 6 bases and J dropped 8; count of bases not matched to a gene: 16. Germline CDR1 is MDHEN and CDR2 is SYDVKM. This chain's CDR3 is CASSRGGGQGGIEAFF. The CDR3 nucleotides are TGTGCCAGCAGCCGAGGTGGGGGACAGGGCGGTATCGAAGCTTTCTTT. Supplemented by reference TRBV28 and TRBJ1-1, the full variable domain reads DVKVTQSSRYLVKRTGEKVFLECVQDMDHENMFWYRQDPGLGLRLIYFSYDVKMKEKGDIPEGYSVSREKKERFSLILESASTNQTSMYLCASSRGGGQGGIEAFFGQGTRLTVV.

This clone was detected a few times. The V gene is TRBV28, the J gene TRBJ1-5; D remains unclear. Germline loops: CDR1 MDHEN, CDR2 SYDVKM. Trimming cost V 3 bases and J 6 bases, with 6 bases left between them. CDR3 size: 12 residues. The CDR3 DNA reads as TGTGCCAGCAGTTTCAGGTTTCAGCCCCAGCATTTT. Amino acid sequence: CASSFRFQPQHF.

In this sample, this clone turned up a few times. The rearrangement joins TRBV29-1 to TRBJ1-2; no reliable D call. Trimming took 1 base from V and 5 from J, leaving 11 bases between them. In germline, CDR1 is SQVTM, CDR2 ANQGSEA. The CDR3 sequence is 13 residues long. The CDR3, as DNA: TGCAGCGTTGAAGGACACTCTCTATATGGCTACACCTTC. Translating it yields CSVEGHSLYGYTF.

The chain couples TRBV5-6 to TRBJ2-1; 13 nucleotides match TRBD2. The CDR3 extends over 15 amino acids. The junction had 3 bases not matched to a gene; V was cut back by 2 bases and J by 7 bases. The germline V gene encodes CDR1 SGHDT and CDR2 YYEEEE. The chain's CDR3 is CASSFGTSGINEQFF. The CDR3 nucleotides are TGTGCCAGCAGCTTCGGGACTAGCGGGATAAATGAGCAGTTCTTC.

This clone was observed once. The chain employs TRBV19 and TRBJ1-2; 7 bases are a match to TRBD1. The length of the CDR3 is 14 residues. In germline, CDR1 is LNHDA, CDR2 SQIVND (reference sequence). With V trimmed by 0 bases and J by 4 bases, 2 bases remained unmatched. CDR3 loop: CASSIDRDSYGYTF. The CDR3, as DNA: TGTGCCAGTAGTATAGATCGGGACAGCTATGGCTACACCTTC.

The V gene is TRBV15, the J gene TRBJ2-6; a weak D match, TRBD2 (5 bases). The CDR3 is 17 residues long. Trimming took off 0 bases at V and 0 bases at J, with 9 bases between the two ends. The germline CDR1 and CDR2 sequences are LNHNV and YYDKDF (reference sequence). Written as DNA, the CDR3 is TGTGCCACCAGCAGAGATATCGGGGACTCTGGGGCCAACGTCCTGACTTTC. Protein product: CATSRDIGDSGANVLTF.

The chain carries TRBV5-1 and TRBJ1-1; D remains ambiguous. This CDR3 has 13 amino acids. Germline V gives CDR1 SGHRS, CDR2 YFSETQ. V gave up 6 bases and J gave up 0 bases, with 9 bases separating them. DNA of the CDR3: TGCGCCAGCATGGAGGGAATGAACACTGAAGCTTTCTTT. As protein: CASMEGMNTEAFF.

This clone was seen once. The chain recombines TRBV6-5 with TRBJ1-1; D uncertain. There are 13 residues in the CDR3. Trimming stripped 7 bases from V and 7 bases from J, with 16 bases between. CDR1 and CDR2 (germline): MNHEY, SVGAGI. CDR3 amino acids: CASTISGIGEAFF. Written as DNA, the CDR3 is TGTGCCAGCACCATATCGGGTATTGGTGAAGCTTTCTTT.

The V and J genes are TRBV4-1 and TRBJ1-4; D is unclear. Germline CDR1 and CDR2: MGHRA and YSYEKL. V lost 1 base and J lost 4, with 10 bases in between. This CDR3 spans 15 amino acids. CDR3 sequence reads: CASSQVQTVNEKLFF. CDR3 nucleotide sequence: TGCGCCAGCAGCCAAGTACAAACCGTTAATGAAAAACTGTTTTTT.

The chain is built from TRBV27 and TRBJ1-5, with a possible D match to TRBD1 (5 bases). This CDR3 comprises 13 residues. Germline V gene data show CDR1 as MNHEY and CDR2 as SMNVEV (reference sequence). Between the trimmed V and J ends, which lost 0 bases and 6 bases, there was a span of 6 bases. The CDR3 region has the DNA TGTGCCAGCAGTTTATCAGGGGTTCAGCCCCAGCATTTT. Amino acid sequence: CASSLSGVQPQHF.

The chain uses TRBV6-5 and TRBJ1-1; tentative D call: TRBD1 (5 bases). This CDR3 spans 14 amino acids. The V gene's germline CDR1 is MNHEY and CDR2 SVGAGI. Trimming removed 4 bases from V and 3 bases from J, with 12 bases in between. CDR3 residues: CASSWDGGHTEAFF. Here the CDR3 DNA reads TGTGCCAGCAGTTGGGACGGAGGGCACACTGAAGCTTTCTTT.

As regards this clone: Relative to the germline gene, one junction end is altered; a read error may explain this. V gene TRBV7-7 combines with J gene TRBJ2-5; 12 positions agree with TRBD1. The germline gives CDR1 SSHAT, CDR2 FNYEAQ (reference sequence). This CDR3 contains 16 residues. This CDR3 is CASSSARDRGRETQYF. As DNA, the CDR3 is TGTGCTAGCAGCTCAGCTCGGGACAGGGGGCGGGAGACCCAGTACTTC.

In DNA, the CDR3 is TGTGCCAGCAGCCCCCCAACAGCGTGGGGCGTTTTGAACACTGAAGCTTTCTTT. Protein product: CASSPPTAWGVLNTEAFF. The chain is built from TRBV7-8 and TRBJ1-1; possible D gene TRBD1, 5 bases. This CDR3 region has 18 residues. From germline, CDR1 is SGHVS and CDR2 FQNEAQ. Trimming removed 5 bases from V and 0 bases from J, with 22 bases in between.

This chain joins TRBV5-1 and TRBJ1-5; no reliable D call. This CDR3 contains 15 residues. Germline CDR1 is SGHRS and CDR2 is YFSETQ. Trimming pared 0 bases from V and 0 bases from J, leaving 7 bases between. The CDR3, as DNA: TGCGCCAGCAGCTTGGGGCAAAATAGCAATCAGCCCCAGCATTTT. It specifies CASSLGQNSNQPQHF.

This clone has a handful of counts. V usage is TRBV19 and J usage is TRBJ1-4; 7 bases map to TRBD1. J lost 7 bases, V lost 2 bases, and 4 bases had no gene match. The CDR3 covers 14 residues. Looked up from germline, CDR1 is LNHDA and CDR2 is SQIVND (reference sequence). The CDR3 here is CASSIRRQGEKLFF. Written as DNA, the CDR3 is TGTGCCAGTAGTATAAGGAGACAGGGTGAAAAACTGTTTTTT. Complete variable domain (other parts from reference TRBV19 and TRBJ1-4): DGGITQSPKYLFRKEGQNVTLSCEQNLNHDAMYWYRQDPGQGLRLIYYSQIVNDFQKGDIAEGYSVSREKKESFPLTVTSAQKNPTAFYLCASSIRRQGEKLFFGSGTQLSVL.

The CDR3 nucleotides are TGCAGCGTTGAAGATCGCCCCTTCCGGGGGGCAGGGCGTGGGGAGCAGTACTTC. Translating it yields CSVEDRPFRGAGRGEQYF. J is TRBJ2-7 and V is TRBV29-1; a weak D match, TRBD2 (7 bases). This CDR3 contains 18 residues. Germline assignment: CDR1 SQVTM and CDR2 ANQGSEA. Trimming removed 0 bases at V and 7 bases at J, with 28 bases between.

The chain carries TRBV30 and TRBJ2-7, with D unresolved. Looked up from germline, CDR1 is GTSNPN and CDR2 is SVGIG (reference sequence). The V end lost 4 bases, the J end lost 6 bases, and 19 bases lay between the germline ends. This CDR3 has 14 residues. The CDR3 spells CAWTAEPTVSEQYF. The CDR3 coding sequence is TGTGCCTGGACGGCGGAACCCACCGTCTCCGAGCAGTACTTC.

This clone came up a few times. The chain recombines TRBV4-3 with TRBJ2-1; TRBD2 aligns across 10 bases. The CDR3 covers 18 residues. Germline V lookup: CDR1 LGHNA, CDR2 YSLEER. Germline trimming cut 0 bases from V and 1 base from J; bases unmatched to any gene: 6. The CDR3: CASSQEWLAGESYNEQFF. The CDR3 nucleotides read TGCGCCAGCAGCCAAGAGTGGCTAGCGGGGGAATCCTACAATGAGCAGTTCTTC.

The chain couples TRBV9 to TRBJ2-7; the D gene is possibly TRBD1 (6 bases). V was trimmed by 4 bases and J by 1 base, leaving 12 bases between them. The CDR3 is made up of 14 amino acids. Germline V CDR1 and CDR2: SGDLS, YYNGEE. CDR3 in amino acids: CASSPQGRSYEQYF. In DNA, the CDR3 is TGTGCCAGCAGCCCACAGGGTAGGTCCTACGAGCAGTACTTC.